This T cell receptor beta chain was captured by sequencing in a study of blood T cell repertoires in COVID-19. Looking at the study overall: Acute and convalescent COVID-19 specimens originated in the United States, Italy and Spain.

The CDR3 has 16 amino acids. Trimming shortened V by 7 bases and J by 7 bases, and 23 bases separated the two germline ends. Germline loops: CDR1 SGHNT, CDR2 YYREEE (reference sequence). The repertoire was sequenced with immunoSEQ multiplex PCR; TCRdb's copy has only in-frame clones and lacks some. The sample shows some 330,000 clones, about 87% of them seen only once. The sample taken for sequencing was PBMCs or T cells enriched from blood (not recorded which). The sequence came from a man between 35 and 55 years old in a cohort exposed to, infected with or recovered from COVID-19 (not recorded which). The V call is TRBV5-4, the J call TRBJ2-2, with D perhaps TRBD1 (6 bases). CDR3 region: CASQLGAQGLGGELFF. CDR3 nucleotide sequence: TGTGCCAGCCAGCTTGGGGCGCAGGGGTTAGGCGGGGAGCTGTTTTTT.